This T cell receptor beta chain was identified in a study of cytomegalovirus exposure and HLA in healthy donors listed by TCRdb under 2017. As for the study more broadly: In an earlier analysis of roughly 500 of the donors, less than 350 Gb of sequence data and 120 million or so unique TCR beta sequences from approximately 180 million T cells were reported. An early release covering roughly 600 HLA-typed donors comprised 250 to 350 gigabases of sequencing data and around 85 million unique TCR sequences. Of the roughly 400 genotyped donors, about 80% fell in the genetic ancestry cluster associated with self-reported Caucasian donors. The study aimed to test whether cataloging public T cell receptors could reveal signatures of past pathogen exposure. The T cell repertoires of 666 subjects were profiled by immunosequencing and related to cytomegalovirus serostatus. Along with the approximately 670-subject first cohort, a separate validation cohort of some 130 different subjects was used. To predict cytomegalovirus infection status, the study combined high-throughput TCR immunosequencing, statistical association of individual TCRs with disease status, and machine learning. In a later analysis, previously published TCR beta repertoires from 550 to 700 donors were re-analyzed and high-resolution HLA genotyping was added so that TCR occurrence patterns could be studied. Rather than drawing on any new phenotypic data, the later analysis identified candidate immune exposures from TCR beta sequences and the way those sequences occurred across donors. An earlier analysis of around 580 of the donors used high-throughput TCR beta sequencing to judge whether each TCR beta V gene segment behaved as functional or pseudogenic. Donor age, sex, ethnicity and CMV serostatus were collected together with the repertoire data. Genome-wide SNP genotypes for about 65% of the 666 donors were used in a later genetic analysis, which treated that subset as a discovery cohort. All discovery cohort repertoires had been generated on a single sequencing platform. HLA typing covered class I and class II loci at four-digit resolution. Typing coverage differed by locus: A, B, C, DRB1 and DQB1 were typed in roughly 629-640 donors, DQA1 in approximately 520, DPA1 in some 570, and DPB1 in roughly 470. Four to six DR-DQ haplotypes were handled as single units for association and clustering because linkage in the cohort was strong. Across some 400 genotyped donors of the cohort, an average of approximately 200,000 unique TCR beta nucleotide sequences per donor were sequenced, and roughly a sixth of those sequences were non-productive. What the work shows at the level of the full study, not this receptor alone: The authors suggested that the approach could potentially be extended to other disease states and immunological phenotypes. In a later genetic analysis, a missense DCLRE1C variant was associated with V-gene and J-gene trimming of TCR beta chains, and the association was replicated in an independent cohort. In a later analysis, HLA-associated TCR beta chains were found to be more clonally expanded and to have lower generation probabilities than equally common non-associated chains. Only TCR beta chains were sequenced in this cohort, and the absence of alpha or paired-chain data limited detectable features. Compared with the roughly 700-donor mean, donors in an Asian-associated ancestry cluster had fewer N-insertions in productive TCRs, according to a later genetic analysis. Presence/absence analyses assumed roughly uniform sequencing depth across donors, an assumption that may not hold. The study gave a list of over 150 TCR beta chains associated with cytomegalovirus. According to a later analysis, parvovirus B19, influenza, CMV and Epstein-Barr virus appeared linked to several top co-occurrence clusters. In vitro tests confirmed that a few of the cytomegalovirus-associated TCR beta chains recognize cytomegalovirus antigens. While some public TCRs were present in many individuals, most TCR sequences turned up only very rarely across donors. A further reported finding was that TCR beta sequences accurately predicted the HLA-A and HLA-B alleles for most subjects in the first cohort. In a later analysis, about 16,000 TCR beta sequences were associated with specific HLA alleles at a false discovery rate of 0.05. According to a later analysis, TCR association rates differed among HLA loci, with DRB1 alleles showing the most associated TCRs and HLA-C alleles showing the fewest. When HLA alleles, especially DR and DQ, strongly co-occurred, attributing TCR associations to individual alleles was difficult. Because HLA typing was unavailable for some donors at each locus, only the typed subset was used in association tests. In a later analysis, most CMV-associated TCR beta chains were found to appear HLA-restricted, with HLA associations seemingly driven largely by CMV exposure. CMV serostatus was the only immune exposure information available for the cohort. Because counts were too low, about 18 rarely observed V segments, including chromosome 9 orphons, were excluded from the earlier analysis of around 590 of the donors. The sequencing pipeline was judged likely to have produced a cluster of highly shared sequence variants as a technical artifact. Correlated functional status among segregating V segments might be attributable to linkage disequilibrium, but an unknown experimental factor could not be ruled out. Broadly in line with IMGT annotations, most TCR beta V segments showed up in productive rearrangements about 90% or about 30% of the time in an earlier analysis of a few hundred of the donors. The classifier was reported to diagnose cytomegalovirus status with high specificity and sensitivity in both the original and validation cohorts.

The cohort consisted of hundreds of healthy bone marrow donors. At the time of sampling, all cohort members were nominally healthy, though unrecorded immune exposures were likely present. The donor tested CMV seronegative, placing the donor among the roughly 350 seronegative members of the cohort. Each donor provided a peripheral blood sample, and peripheral blood mononuclear cells were used for TCR beta sequencing. Genomic DNA extraction from the blood cell samples was performed with the Qiagen DNeasy Blood Extraction Kit. Library generation was performed with the immunoSEQ multiplex PCR assay. A mixture of 60 forward primers for TCR Vbeta segments and 13 reverse primers for TCR Jbeta segments was used in the multiplex PCR. A multiplex PCR assay on genomic DNA amplified the CDR3 region of rearranged TCR beta genes. The amplified TCR beta libraries were sequenced on the Illumina HiSeq System as 87-base-pair reads. Regarding the original processing steps: Across the 600 to 700 repertoires, a later analysis counted 78 million or so unique TCR beta chains, roughly 11 million of which were shared by at least two donors. Raw reads were error-corrected and collapsed into unique sequences with a nearest-neighbor algorithm that merged closely related sequences to remove PCR and sequencing errors. V, D and J gene segments were assigned by aligning CDR3 sequences to IMGT reference sequences. For a sequence to be retained, a match of at least six nucleotides to both a V gene segment and a J gene segment was required. Rearrangements were called productive when the CDR3 lacked stop codons and stayed in frame with V and J; all others were non-productive. Following IMGT convention, CDR3 was defined as the stretch from the second conserved V-encoded cysteine to the conserved J-encoded phenylalanine. Sequences without an unambiguous match to a single V gene segment were excluded from the earlier analysis of a few hundred of the donors. An earlier analysis of 587 of the donors called V segments functional above 56.7% productive rearrangements and segregating when the between-donor standard deviation exceeded 5%. A statistical classification framework was built for diagnosing cytomegalovirus status from the catalog of TCR beta chain sequences. A later analysis assigned V and J genes by comparing TCR nucleotide sequences with IMGT/GENE-DB human TR gene sequences. In a later analysis, CDR3 sequences and most-parsimonious VDJ recombination scenarios were assigned using the TCRdist pipeline. In a later analysis, every TCR beta chain was defined by the combination of its CDR3 amino acid sequence and its V-gene family, and reads without a unique V-gene family were dropped. As a way to deal with suspected cross-contamination and a sequencing artifact, a later analysis dropped approximately 570 nucleotide sequences that were highly shared and had low generation probability. In a later analysis, a clonal expansion index for each public chain was calculated from normalized within-repertoire ranks of inferred template counts. A later analysis computed generation probabilities with a VDJ recombination model fitted to out-of-frame rearrangements, and checked the results against IGoR. Hypergeometric tests were used in a later analysis to score TCR-TCR, TCR-HLA and TCR-CMV co-occurrence, with a repertoire-size bias correction applied to the TCR pairs. A later analysis estimated false discovery rates by permuting HLA or CMV assignments 20 times. A later analysis grouped co-occurring TCRs with DBSCAN, adding TCRdist sequence similarity when clustering within HLA-allele-positive subsets. For co-occurrence clustering, repertoires with fewer than 30,000 or more than 120,000 public chains were excluded, along with several repertoires with anomalous nucleotide sharing. This is the immuneACCESS table as TCRdb keeps it, with only in-frame sequences that have V and J called. A part of the clones is gone; compared with another copy, unresolved V genes explain less than half, and the rest is unexplained. That table supplies the V and J calls and clone size; D and trimming were determined from the DNA. This sample holds about 140,000 clones; about 61% were observed only once. Around 1.9% of the sample comes from the top ten.

A note on this clone: Its binding antigen is unknown. No per-base quality is available; no much larger clone lies one base away.

What was sequenced was PBMCs. This TCR derives from a male donor in good health and CMV-seronegative.

The base sequence is TGCGCCACCTCCGGGACAGGGTTTTCAAACTATGGCTACACCTTC. Translation gives CATSGTGFSNYGYTF. The sequence is built from TRBV5-1 and TRBJ1-2, with 9 middle bases fitting TRBD1. Its CDR3 holds 15 amino acids, cysteine through phenylalanine. Solely the CDR3 DNA is kept, with 45 bases framed from the first base. Germline trimming amounts to 9 bases on V and 2 bases on J, with 11 as the count of junction bases outside the gene matches. In the germline V gene, CDR1 corresponds to SGHRS and CDR2 to YFSETQ.